The 18 T cell receptor beta chains listed next were all sequenced from one sample in a study of OX40 agonist ivuxolimab in advanced cancers. The library was made by the immunoSEQ multiplex PCR assay. As stored in TCRdb, this immuneACCESS dataset retains in-frame rearrangements with V and J assigned. A fraction of the clones does not appear; measured against another copy, unresolved V genes explain less than half of the discrepancy, and the remainder lacks a known reason. Across this sample there are about 83,000 clones, with more than 75% seen only once. 0.6% to 0.75% of the sample is taken by the ten largest. Sequenced here: CD4+ or CD8+ T cells sorted from blood, sampled in a trial of the OX40 agonist ivuxolimab. The receptor set was obtained from an adult with an advanced solid tumor such as melanoma, head and neck, liver or kidney cancer.

The chain links TRBV7-2 to TRBJ2-3; D not certain. Germline V lookup: CDR1 SGHTA, CDR2 FQGNSA. Trimming removed 1 base from V and 3 bases from J, with 8 bases in between. The CDR3 runs 14 residues. The CDR3 is CASSLVFLTDTQYF. The CDR3 region has the DNA TGTGCCAGCAGCTTAGTGTTCTTAACAGATACGCAGTATTTT.

V and J are TRBV5-5 and TRBJ2-5; TRBD2 aligns across 12 bases. The trim removed 2 bases at V and 4 bases at J, leaving 3 bases unmatched. This CDR3 has 15 amino acids. Germline CDR1 and CDR2: SGHKS and YYEKEE (reference sequence). The CDR3 DNA sequence: TGTGCCAGCAGCTTTCTAGCGGGGGGGCGAGAGACCCAGTACTTC. It is translated as CASSFLAGGRETQYF. Using reference TRBV5-5 and TRBJ2-5 for the parts outside the CDR3, the full variable domain is DAGVTQSPTHLIKTRGQQVTLRCSPISGHKSVSWYQQVLGQGPQFIFQYYEKEERGRGNFPDRFSARQFPNYSSELNVNALLLGDSALYLCASSFLAGGRETQYFGPGTRLLVL.

This clone has a handful of counts. The V call is TRBV23-1, the J call TRBJ1-1; D uncertain. TRBV23-1 belongs to the ORF category, with a function that is uncertain. V lost 1 base and J lost 4, with 10 bases in between. The CDR3 is 14 residues long. CDR3 nucleotide sequence: TGCGCCAGCAGTCAATGTAAGGGTGGCACTGAAGCTTTCTTT. Protein product: CASSQCKGGTEAFF.

DNA of the CDR3: TGTGCCAGCAGACTTAACACCGGGGAGCTGTTTTTT. It specifies CASRLNTGELFF. The genes are TRBV27 and TRBJ2-2; D is unresolved. The germline gives CDR1 MNHEY, CDR2 SMNVEV (reference sequence). V lost 6 bases and J lost 2, with 4 bases in between. This CDR3 has 12 residues.

The chain carries TRBV2 and TRBJ1-3; the D gene is possibly TRBD1 (6 bases). Germline V gene sequence: CDR1 SNHLY, CDR2 FYNNEI. The CDR3 runs to 15 residues. V was trimmed by 3 bases and J by 3 bases, leaving 12 bases between them. The CDR3 nucleotides read TGTGCCAGCAGTGATCGGGGGCTTAGTGGAAACACCATATATTTT. Translating it yields CASSDRGLSGNTIYF.

This sequence joins TRBV11-2 and TRBJ2-1, with D perhaps matching TRBD2 (6 bases). The V gene's germline CDR1 is SGHAT and CDR2 FQNNGV. V was trimmed by 1 base and J by 7 bases, leaving 11 bases between them. This CDR3 comprises 14 residues. DNA of the CDR3: TGTGCCAGCAGCTTAGGGGAGGAAAGGAATGAGCAGTTCTTC. Its protein product is CASSLGEERNEQFF.

This clone was found a few times. The V call is TRBV11-3, the J call TRBJ2-3; 7 bases map to TRBD1. The CDR3 length is 14 residues. CDR1 is SGHNT, CDR2 YENEEA, per germline. Germline trimming cut 1 base from V and 5 bases from J; bases unmatched to any gene: 3. The CDR3, as DNA: TGTGCCAGCAGCTTAGGACAGGGTGGAGATACGCAGTATTTT. Protein product: CASSLGQGGDTQYF. The full variable domain, in which reference TRBV11-3 and TRBJ2-3 provide the parts outside the CDR3, is EAGVVQSPRYKIIEKKQPVAFWCNPISGHNTLYWYLQNLGQGPELLIRYENEEAVDDSQLPKDRFSAERLKGVDSTLKIQPAELGDSAVYLCASSLGQGGDTQYFGPGTRLTVL.

J is TRBJ1-4 and V is TRBV19; no definite D call. This CDR3 contains 16 residues. Trimming took 5 bases from V and 0 from J, leaving 13 bases between them. Germline V lookup: CDR1 LNHDA, CDR2 SQIVND (reference sequence). CDR3 nucleotides: TGTGCCAGTAGTGGGGAGATAATTGCAACTAATGAAAAACTGTTTTTT. Protein sequence: CASSGEIIATNEKLFF.

The V call is TRBV28, the J call TRBJ1-1; D is possibly TRBD1 (5 bases). The V and J ends lost 3 bases and 6 bases respectively, with 11 bases between them. The CDR3 is made up of 13 amino acids. Germline CDR1 and CDR2: MDHEN and SYDVKM. The CDR3 here is CASSLRQLAEAFF. In DNA form, the CDR3 reads TGTGCCAGCAGTTTGCGACAGTTGGCTGAAGCTTTCTTT.

This chain uses TRBV7-9 with TRBJ1-3; unclear D gene. Germline CDR1 reads SEHNR; CDR2 reads FQNEAQ (reference sequence). The CDR3 is 13 amino acids. V was cut by 2 bases and J by 0 bases, with 2 bases left in between. CDR3 nucleotides: TGTGCCAGCAGCTTACCCTCTGGAAACACCATATATTTT. It is translated as CASSLPSGNTIYF.

The rearrangement joins TRBV5-1 to TRBJ2-5, with no clear D. The germline V gene encodes CDR1 SGHRS and CDR2 YFSETQ. Deletions cut 0 bases from V and 2 bases from J, with 8 bases between. The CDR3 consists of 14 residues. The CDR3 nucleotides are TGCGCCAGCAGCTTGGCCGGGTTACAAGAGACCCAGTACTTC. Translated: CASSLAGLQETQYF.

V is TRBV6-6 and J is TRBJ2-3; possibly TRBD1 for D (5 bases). Germline assignment: CDR1 MNHNY and CDR2 SVGAGI (reference sequence). This CDR3 is built from 15 residues. V dropped 11 bases and J dropped 2 bases, with 20 bases sitting between them. CDR3 in amino acids: CAGTRWQGDTDTQYF. The CDR3, as DNA: TGTGCCGGAACTCGGTGGCAGGGTGACACAGATACGCAGTATTTT.

The chain recombines TRBV28 with TRBJ2-3; D gene unclear. Germline CDR1 is MDHEN and CDR2 is SYDVKM. The CDR3 runs to 13 residues. V was shortened by 10 bases and J by 2 bases, with 13 bases between the two germline ends. The CDR3 region is CATRSPVTDTQYF. The CDR3 nucleotides are TGTGCCACCAGGTCGCCCGTCACAGATACGCAGTATTTT.

The chain couples TRBV28 to TRBJ1-5; a weak D match, TRBD1 (6 bases). Between the trimmed V and J ends, which lost 5 bases and 6 bases, there was a span of 14 bases. Looked up from germline, CDR1 is MDHEN and CDR2 is SYDVKM. CDR3 length: 14 residues. The CDR3 region is CASSPSGAVQPQHF. The CDR3 bases are TGTGCCAGCAGTCCTTCAGGGGCGGTTCAGCCCCAGCATTTT.

This clone has just a few counts. The chain carries TRBV6-6 and TRBJ1-1; D unclear. Germline loops: CDR1 MNHNY, CDR2 SVGAGI (reference sequence). The CDR3 contains 12 residues. V shed 4 bases and J shed 7 bases, with 10 bases lying between them. DNA for the CDR3: TGTGCCAGCAGTTCAAATCCAGGTGAAGCTTTCTTT. Translated: CASSSNPGEAFF.

The CDR3 region is CASSLLAAFISNTGELFF. DNA of the CDR3: TGTGCCAGCTCGCTCCTGGCAGCGTTCATCTCGAACACCGGGGAGCTGTTTTTT. The genes are TRBV18 and TRBJ2-2; D is uncertain. V was trimmed by 6 bases and J by 0 bases, leaving 20 bases between them. CDR1 KGHSH and CDR2 LQKENI come from the germline V gene. The CDR3 is made up of 18 amino acids.

This chain connects TRBV9 to TRBJ2-7; D possibly corresponds to TRBD2 (5 bases). Germline V gene lookup returns CDR1 SGDLS and CDR2 YYNGEE. CDR3 length: 13 residues. V lost 4 bases to trimming and J lost 3 bases, with 11 bases between them. CDR3 DNA sequence: TGTGCCAGCAGCTTCCAAGAGGGCTACGAGCAGTACTTC. This translates into CASSFQEGYEQYF.

The chain links TRBV30 to TRBJ1-2; TRBD1 matches at 7 bases. Germline CDR1 GTSNPN, CDR2 SVGIG (reference sequence). Germline trimming cut 3 bases from V and 4 bases from J; bases unmatched to any gene: 8. The CDR3 has 14 amino acids. DNA of the CDR3: TGTGCCTGGAGAATACAGGGGTTAGGCTATGGCTACACCTTC. It yields the protein CAWRIQGLGYGYTF.